This record covers a single T cell receptor (beta chain). The sample belongs to a study of OX40 agonist ivuxolimab in advanced cancers. For the study at large: With a range of 23 to 79, age averaged roughly 61 years, and approximately 83% were male.

Only in-frame clones appear in the TCRdb table, and some are missing; sequencing was by immunoSEQ multiplex PCR. Found here are some 74,000 clones, 90% to 95% of them singletons; the top ten hold over 8.5%. The sequence was collected from an adult with an advanced solid tumor such as melanoma, head and neck, liver or kidney cancer. The sample consisted of CD4+ or CD8+ T cells sorted from blood, taken in a trial of the OX40 agonist ivuxolimab.

CDR3 bases: TGTGCCAGCAGCTTAGCGTTGAGGGGCTCCTACAATGAGCAGTTCTTC. As protein: CASSLALRGSYNEQFF. The genes are TRBV7-9 and TRBJ2-1; perhaps D is TRBD1 or TRBD2 (5 bases each). CDR3 length equals 16 residues. The V and J ends lost 0 bases and 0 bases respectively, with 9 bases between them. Germline-derived CDR1 and CDR2 are SEHNR and FQNEAQ (reference sequence).